The 25 T cell receptor beta chains listed next were all sequenced from one sample in a study of T cell repertoires in cytomegalovirus infection. MiXCR, run by TCRdb on the reads, gives a single entry per CDR3 protein. The repertoire includes about 160,000 distinct CDR3 sequences, roughly a fifth of them detected once, and roughly 25% sits in the top ten. These receptors lack a known antigen. The sequences come from CD8+ T cells from cultured PBMCs, collected from culture after CMV antigen stimulation. The receptors were gathered from a human donor in good health (CMV status not recorded). Some clones in this sample may be carry-over from other donors' samples.

This chain uses TRBV20-1 with TRBJ2-7, with TRBD1 identical over 8 bases. The germline V gene has CDR1 DFQATT and CDR2 SNEGSKA (reference sequence). The V gene end was trimmed by 3 bases and the J gene end by 0 bases; junction bases not matched to a gene: 10. CDR3 length: 16 amino acids. The CDR3 nucleotides are TGCAGTGCTAGTGATCTCGGGACAGGAAACTCCTACGAGCAGTACTTC. Protein: CSASDLGTGNSYEQYF.

This clonotype came up a few times. Relative to the germline gene, one junction end is altered; a read error may explain this. V gene TRBV5-1 combines with J gene TRBJ1-1; 7 bases match TRBD1. Germline V gene lookup returns CDR1 SGHRS and CDR2 YFSETQ. This CDR3 is 11 amino acids long. The CDR3 protein is CASRSTDREIF. CDR3 nucleotide sequence: TGCGCCAGCAGGTCCACAGACAGGGAGATCTTT.

This chain connects TRBV27 to TRBJ1-2, with TRBD1 identical over 10 bases. Germline CDR1 MNHEY, CDR2 SMNVEV (reference sequence). V shed 0 bases and J 7 bases; nucleotides not matched to a gene: 5. This CDR3 comprises 15 residues. As DNA, the CDR3 is TGTGCCAGCAGTTTATCGGGGGGGACAGGGGCTGGCTACACCTTC. Translated: CASSLSGGTGAGYTF.

The gene calls are TRBV19 and TRBJ1-5, with D perhaps matching TRBD1 (6 bases). The V gene lost 5 bases and the J gene lost 0 bases, with 11 bases spanning the gap. This CDR3 has 15 residues. Germline V CDR1 and CDR2: LNHDA, SQIVND (reference sequence). DNA for the CDR3: TGTGCCAGTAGTTCTTGGGGGCATAGCAATCAGCCCCAGCATTTT. Translated, it gives CASSSWGHSNQPQHF.

This clonotype was seen only a few times. This chain links TRBV7-8 with TRBJ2-1; tentatively, D is TRBD2 (6 bases). The V and J ends lost 6 bases and 1 base respectively, with 10 bases between them. The germline CDR1 and CDR2 sequences are SGHVS and FQNEAQ. The CDR3 spans 14 residues. CDR3 sequence reads: CASRGLPSYNEQFF. The CDR3 DNA is TGTGCCAGCAGGGGACTCCCATCCTACAATGAGCAGTTCTTC.

The rearrangement joins TRBV11-2 to TRBJ2-3; D might be TRBD2 (7 bases). Germline assignment: CDR1 SGHAT and CDR2 FQNNGV. The CDR3 is made up of 14 amino acids. The V and J ends lost 3 bases and 7 bases respectively, with 14 bases between them. CDR3 protein: CASSFGEGGYTQYF. The CDR3, as DNA: TGTGCCAGCAGCTTCGGTGAGGGGGGGTATACGCAGTATTTT.

A few counts support this clonotype. This chain links TRBV15 with TRBJ2-3; no definite D call. V lost 0 bases and J lost 6, with 22 bases in between. The V gene's germline CDR1 is LNHNV and CDR2 YYDKDF (reference sequence). This CDR3 has 18 residues. This CDR3 reads CATSRDMAVNVPRDTQYF. CDR3 sequence (DNA): TGTGCCACCAGCAGAGATATGGCCGTAAATGTACCGAGGGATACGCAGTATTTT. Full variable domain (remainder filled in from reference TRBV15 and TRBJ2-3): DAMVIQNPRYQVTQFGKPVTLSCSQTLNHNVMYWYQQKSSQAPKLLFHYYDKDFNNEADTPDNFQSRRPNTSFCFLDIRSPGLGDTAMYLCATSRDMAVNVPRDTQYFGPGTRLTVL.

In this sample, this clonotype turned up a few times. The chain couples TRBV7-9 to TRBJ2-3; the match to TRBD2 covers 8 bases. The CDR3 has 16 residues. Unmatched junction bases numbered 15, after V lost 5 bases and J lost 8 bases. Germline-derived CDR1 and CDR2 are SEHNR and FQNEAQ (reference sequence). The CDR3 nucleotides are TGTGCCAGCAGCCAACCGCTAGCGGGTATCAAGGGTACGCAGTATTTT. It specifies CASSQPLAGIKGTQYF.

This clonotype turned up a few times. J is TRBJ1-6 and V is TRBV4-1, with a possible D match to TRBD1 (6 bases). The CDR3 runs 16 residues. Germline CDR1 reads MGHRA; CDR2 reads YSYEKL. The V and J ends lost 4 bases and 4 bases respectively, with 14 bases between them. CDR3 protein: CASSRGGEVYNSPLHF. CDR3 nucleotides: TGCGCCAGCAGCCGTGGGGGCGAGGTGTATAATTCACCCCTCCACTTT.

This clonotype was seen a handful of times. This chain joins TRBV7-6 and TRBJ2-7; TRBD2 might be the D (5 bases). Germline CDR1 reads SGHVS; CDR2 reads FNYEAQ. The CDR3 sequence is 15 residues long. The ends were cut back, 1 base at V and 3 bases at J, with 13 bases in the middle. In DNA form, the CDR3 reads TGTGCCAGCAGCTTAGGGGGAGACTATCTCTACGAGCAGTACTTC. This translates into CASSLGGDYLYEQYF.

The sample holds a few counts of this clonotype. The gene calls are TRBV7-8 and TRBJ2-1, with TRBD1 matching 11 bases. CDR3 length: 16 amino acids. CDR1 and CDR2 (germline): SGHVS, FQNEAQ. After removal of 4 bases from V and 0 bases from J, the junction contained 2 bases not matched to a gene. The CDR3: CASSYGTGGSYNEQFF. The DNA for the CDR3 is TGTGCCAGCAGCTACGGGACAGGGGGCTCCTACAATGAGCAGTTCTTC.

The chain employs TRBV5-5 and TRBJ2-2, with D tentatively TRBD1 (6 bases). V gave up 1 base and J gave up 4 bases, with 20 bases separating them. The V gene's germline CDR1 is SGHKS and CDR2 YYEKEE (reference sequence). CDR3 length: 18 amino acids. CDR3 in DNA: TGTGCCAGCAGCTTGACTCCGGGACACGACATTCCCACCGGGGAGCTGTTTTTT. Translation gives CASSLTPGHDIPTGELFF. Complete variable domain (other parts from reference TRBV5-5 and TRBJ2-2): DAGVTQSPTHLIKTRGQQVTLRCSPISGHKSVSWYQQVLGQGPQFIFQYYEKEERGRGNFPDRFSARQFPNYSSELNVNALLLGDSALYLCASSLTPGHDIPTGELFFGEGSRLTVL.

The genes are TRBV10-2 and TRBJ1-5, with D possibly matching TRBD1 (6 bases). V shed 3 bases and J shed 3 bases, with 9 bases lying between them. The CDR3 is 14 residues long. Germline assignment: CDR1 WSHSY and CDR2 SAAADI. The CDR3 is CASSETGFNQPQHF. CDR3 DNA sequence: TGCGCCAGCAGTGAAACAGGGTTCAATCAGCCCCAGCATTTT.

V and J are TRBV6-2 or TRBV6-3 and TRBJ1-5; maybe TRBD1 (6 bases). This CDR3 has 18 residues. Germline V lookup: CDR1 MNHEY, CDR2 SVGEGT. Trimming shortened V by 5 bases and J by 3 bases, and 23 bases separated the two germline ends. CDR3 nucleotide sequence: TGTGCCAGCAGTCCCTCAGGGGTCTCGGGTCGCGTCAATCAGCCCCAGCATTTT. Translation: CASSPSGVSGRVNQPQHF.

This clonotype was seen more than once but under ten times. The chain is built from TRBV7-2 and TRBJ1-4; D is unresolved. The CDR3 has 15 amino acids. The germline CDR1 and CDR2 sequences are SGHTA and FQGNSA. Trimming took off 5 bases at V and 8 bases at J, with 18 bases between the two ends. This chain's CDR3 is CASSHGQATGEKLFF. The CDR3 coding sequence is TGTGCCAGCAGCCATGGCCAGGCAACTGGGGAAAAACTGTTTTTT.

The chain employs TRBV4-1 and TRBJ2-2; D ambiguous. Germline V gene lookup returns CDR1 MGHRA and CDR2 YSYEKL. The germline V and J ends were trimmed by 1 base and 1 base, with 10 bases remaining between them. This CDR3 region has 16 residues. This CDR3 reads CASSQVAGRNTGELFF. Written as DNA, the CDR3 is TGCGCCAGCAGCCAAGTAGCCGGACGGAACACCGGGGAGCTGTTTTTT.

This clonotype is deemed medium-sized. The V gene is TRBV6-1, the J gene TRBJ2-2, with 9 nucleotides matching TRBD1. This CDR3 is 15 amino acids long. Germline-derived CDR1 and CDR2 are MNHNS and SASEGT. V was clipped by 6 bases and J by 5 bases; unmatched bases: 7. The CDR3 DNA follows: TGTGCCAGCAGAACGGGACAGGGTGAGACCGGGGAGCTGTTTTTT. Translation gives CASRTGQGETGELFF.

This clonotype has just a few counts. The chain employs TRBV4-1 and TRBJ1-1; D gene unclear. The germline V gene encodes CDR1 MGHRA and CDR2 YSYEKL. Trimming removed 0 bases at V and 1 base at J, with 12 bases between. CDR3 length: 16 amino acids. This CDR3 is CASSQESDPGNTEAFF. As DNA, the CDR3 is TGCGCCAGCAGCCAAGAGTCAGACCCGGGGAACACTGAAGCTTTCTTT.

This clonotype has a handful of counts. V gene TRBV7-2 combines with J gene TRBJ2-1, with D perhaps matching TRBD1 (6 bases). The CDR3 runs 14 residues. CDR1 and CDR2 (germline): SGHTA, FQGNSA. V lost 8 bases and J 2 bases, leaving 13 bases between the germline ends. CDR3 region: CASVLQGTYNEQFF. CDR3 nucleotides: TGTGCCAGCGTCCTTCAGGGGACCTACAATGAGCAGTTCTTC.

This clonotype has more than one count but fewer than ten. The J gene is TRBJ2-7, the V gene TRBV7-9; D possibly corresponds to TRBD1 (5 bases). The V end lost 5 bases, the J end lost 0 bases, and 17 bases lay between the germline ends. Germline values: CDR1 SEHNR, CDR2 FQNEAQ (reference sequence). CDR3 length: 16 residues. CDR3 nucleotide sequence: TGTGCCAGCAGCCGTTCGCCCAGGGAAATCTCCTACGAGCAGTACTTC. Protein sequence: CASSRSPREISYEQYF.

The chain is built from TRBV6-5 and TRBJ2-3, with a possible D match to TRBD2 (5 bases). The CDR3 loop spans 14 amino acids. Germline V CDR1 and CDR2: MNHEY, SVGAGI. V lost 2 bases to trimming and J lost 3 bases, with 9 bases between them. The CDR3 sequence is CASSYRGSTDTQYF. CDR3 nucleotide sequence: TGTGCCAGCAGTTACAGAGGGTCGACAGATACGCAGTATTTT.

A few counts support this clonotype. The J gene is TRBJ2-7, the V gene TRBV7-9; TRBD1 matches at 9 bases. The germline CDR1 and CDR2 sequences are SEHNR and FQNEAQ (reference sequence). The CDR3 is made up of 20 amino acids. V shed 1 base and J 1 base; nucleotides not matched to a gene: 17. Here the CDR3 reads CASSLDPGEQGAVGSYEQYF. The CDR3 nucleotides are TGTGCCAGCAGCTTAGATCCCGGGGAACAGGGGGCGGTGGGGTCCTACGAGCAGTACTTC. The full variable domain, with the rest looked up from reference TRBV7-9 and TRBJ2-7, is DTGVSQNPRHKITKRGQNVTFRCDPISEHNRLYWYRQTLGQGPEFLTYFQNEAQLEKSRLLSDRFSAERPKGSFSTLEIQRTEQGDSAMYLCASSLDPGEQGAVGSYEQYFGPGTRLTVT.

This clonotype turned up a few times. This chain connects TRBV7-9 to TRBJ1-2; D is undetermined. Per the germline V gene, CDR1 is SEHNR and CDR2 is FQNEAQ (reference sequence). V gave up 7 bases and J gave up 8 bases, with 14 bases separating them. This CDR3 is 12 amino acids long. CDR3 residues: CASNAVGVGYTF. The CDR3 bases are TGTGCCAGCAACGCGGTCGGGGTAGGCTACACCTTC. The variable domain in full, with the rest retrieved from reference TRBV7-9 and TRBJ1-2, is DTGVSQNPRHKITKRGQNVTFRCDPISEHNRLYWYRQTLGQGPEFLTYFQNEAQLEKSRLLSDRFSAERPKGSFSTLEIQRTEQGDSAMYLCASNAVGVGYTFGSGTRLTVV.

The V call is TRBV6-5, the J call TRBJ1-2, with 7 bases lining up with TRBD1. V shed 0 bases, J shed 1 base, and the junction held 5 bases outside the gene matches. Germline V CDR1 and CDR2: MNHEY, SVGAGI. This CDR3 contains 16 residues. The CDR3 protein is CASSYSWDSVNYGYTF. Here the CDR3 DNA reads TGTGCCAGCAGTTACTCTTGGGACAGTGTTAACTATGGCTACACCTTC.

V gene TRBV7-2 combines with J gene TRBJ1-1; possible D gene TRBD1, 6 bases. The V gene's germline CDR1 is SGHTA and CDR2 FQGNSA. V lost 3 bases and J lost 4, with 15 bases in between. This CDR3 contains 15 residues. The CDR3 here is CASSFSGVRTTEAFF. Written as DNA, the CDR3 is TGTGCCAGCAGCTTCTCAGGGGTAAGAACCACTGAAGCTTTCTTT. Together with reference TRBV7-2 and TRBJ1-1, the CDR3 gives the full variable domain: GAGVSQSPSNKVTEKGKDVELRCDPISGHTALYWYRQSLGQGLEFLIYFQGNSAPDKSGLPSDRFSAERTGGSVSTLTIQRTQQEDSAVYLCASSFSGVRTTEAFFGQGTRLTVV.